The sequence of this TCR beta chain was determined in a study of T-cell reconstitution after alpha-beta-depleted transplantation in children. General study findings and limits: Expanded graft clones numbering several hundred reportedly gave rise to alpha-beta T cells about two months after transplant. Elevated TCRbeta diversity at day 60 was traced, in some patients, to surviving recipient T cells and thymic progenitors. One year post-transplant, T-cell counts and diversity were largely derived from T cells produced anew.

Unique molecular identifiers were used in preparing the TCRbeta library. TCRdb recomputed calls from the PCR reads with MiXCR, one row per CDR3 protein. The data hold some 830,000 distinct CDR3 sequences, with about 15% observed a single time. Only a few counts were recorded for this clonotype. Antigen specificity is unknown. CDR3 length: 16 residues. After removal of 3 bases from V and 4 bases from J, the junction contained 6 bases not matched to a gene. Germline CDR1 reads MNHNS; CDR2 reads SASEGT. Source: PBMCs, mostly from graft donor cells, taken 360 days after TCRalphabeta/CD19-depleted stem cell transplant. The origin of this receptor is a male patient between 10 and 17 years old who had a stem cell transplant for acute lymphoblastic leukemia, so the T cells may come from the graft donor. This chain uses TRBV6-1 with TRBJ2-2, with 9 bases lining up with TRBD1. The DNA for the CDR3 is TGTGCCAGCAGTGACCCCGGGACAGGGTCCACCGGGGAGCTGTTTTTT. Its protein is CASSDPGTGSTGELFF.